This passage covers 3 T cell receptor beta chains from one sample sequenced in a study of shared clonotypes between healthy human individuals. Clones were sequenced by immunoSEQ multiplex PCR, and TCRdb holds only the in-frame ones, with some missing. The sample yields some 1,400,000 clones, around 97% seen once. The sample taken for sequencing was naive CD4+ T cells sorted from blood. Regarding subset: CD45RA+ positively selected. The origin of the receptors is a man aged 25 to 45 in good health.

The genes are TRBV27 and TRBJ2-1; 8 bases line up with TRBD2. J gave up 6 bases and V 7 bases, and 8 bases lay outside the gene matches. The germline V gene encodes CDR1 MNHEY and CDR2 SMNVEV (reference sequence). There are 14 residues in the CDR3. CDR3 nucleotide sequence: TGTGCCAGCAAAAGGACTAGCCTTCCCAATGAGCAGTTCTTC. This sequence encodes CASKRTSLPNEQFF.

CDR3 nucleotides: TGTGCCAGCAGTTTATTAGCGGGAGAGGGGACCGGGGAGCTGTTTTTT. Protein product: CASSLLAGEGTGELFF. The rearrangement links TRBV27 to TRBJ2-2; 9 positions match TRBD2. Per the germline V gene, CDR1 is MNHEY and CDR2 is SMNVEV (reference sequence). The CDR3 runs to 16 residues. The junction had 5 bases not matched to a gene; V was cut back by 1 base and J by 5 bases.

The chain recombines TRBV9 with TRBJ1-1, with D unresolved. The V and J ends lost 0 bases and 7 bases respectively, with 10 bases between them. This CDR3 has 13 residues. CDR1 SGDLS and CDR2 YYNGEE come from the germline V gene. The CDR3: CASSVGDIDEAFF. Here the CDR3 DNA reads TGTGCCAGCAGCGTAGGAGATATAGATGAAGCTTTCTTT.